Reported below is one TCR beta chain. Its antigen is not yet known. Base quality data are lacking; no much larger clone is found one base away. This sample was taken from a study of PD-L1 blockade in urothelial cancer (dated by TCRdb to about 2017). About the full investigation: Every patient began therapy around 2014 and was given atezolizumab 1,200 mg intravenously every 3 weeks. In the same patients who had TCR sequencing, pretreatment tumors also underwent whole exome sequencing and RNA sequencing. Patients had an ECOG performance status of 0 or 1 and had received between 0 and 3 prior chemotherapy regimens. Blood samples were analyzed at 3 weeks after treatment start (second dose) and at 6 weeks after treatment start. Roughly 10 patients reached durable clinical benefit, while about 20 patients did not. Blood samples gave a median of around 140,000 T cells and 82,636 unique TCRs, with a median clonality of roughly 0.08. Progression-free survival longer than 6 months counted as durable clinical benefit, and TCR features were additionally tested against both progression-free and overall survival. The study, an exploratory multi-omic analysis, examined somatic, immune and clinical correlates of response to PD-L1 blockade with atezolizumab in urothelial cancer. TCR sequencing covered pretreatment tumor samples and matched, serially collected peripheral blood taken before and after atezolizumab treatment. About nine tenths of the roughly 29 patients were males with bladder-origin urothelial cancer, and about two thirds of the roughly 30 reported a prior smoking history. Pretreatment blood TCR-seq was available for twenty-nine patients, at least one posttreatment blood collection was obtained for some 24 patients, and tumor TCR-seq was available for some 24 patients. What the study reported, not specific to this receptor: Improved progression-free and overall survival was found to be associated with pretreatment peripheral blood TCR clonality below the median. Patients with durable benefit showed greater expansion of tumor-associated TCR clones in peripheral blood 3 weeks after starting treatment (n of about 20, p = 0.022). Because the sample size was small (n ≈ 29) and many exploratory analyses were performed, the results are intended to be hypothesis-generating.

Each PCR received spiked-in synthetic TCR analog templates so that absolute template abundance could be estimated from read counts. Using the immunoSEQ assay, TCRbeta CDR3 regions were amplified from genomic DNA with bias-controlled V and J gene primers. Sequencing of rearranged TCRbeta segments was done at approximately 20X coverage. In the source study's methods: Sequencing errors were corrected by clustering, and CDR3s were annotated against IMGT so that V, D and J genes could be assigned. Only productive TCRbeta rearrangements were used in downstream analyses, excluding out-of-frame or stop-codon sequences. Clonality was calculated as one minus the Shannon entropy normalized by the log of the number of unique productive sequences. Fisher's exact test with Benjamini-Hochberg correction, at a threshold of adjusted p below 0.01, was used to find clones that differed between time points or between blood and tumor. TCRdb mirrors the immuneACCESS table, restricted to in-frame sequences. Some clones are absent from its copies; in checked studies, under half trace to an unresolved V gene, and the reason for the others is unknown. V, J and clone size are taken as reported in that table, and D and trimming were inferred from the DNA itself. Across this sample there are around 120,000 clones, with under 85% seen only once. The ten largest clones take up 2% to 3% of the sample.

The cohort comprised more than 25 patients with locally advanced or metastatic urothelial carcinoma treated at Memorial Sloan Kettering on a trial protocol. Peripheral blood mononuclear cells were collected pretreatment and during treatment, with between 1 and 8 total time points per patient. The Qiagen DNeasy Blood extraction kit was used to purify genomic DNA from total PBMCs and from tumor samples. PBMCs were collected pretreatment and during treatment and were isolated and stored as previously described. The CDR3 runs 14 residues from the cysteine to the phenylalanine. Of the read, only the CDR3 DNA is kept; its 42 bases are in frame from base 1. Via the germline V gene, CDR1 is SQVTM and CDR2 ANQGSEA. Compared with germline, V lacks 6 bases and J lacks 10 bases; bases without a gene match: 9.

The sequence is built from TRBV29-1 and TRBJ2-1, with 13 bases matching TRBD2. The TCR comes from a man in his forties or fifties with urothelial cancer. The sample consisted of PBMCs, taken around atezolizumab (anti-PD-L1) treatment. The nucleotides are TGCAGCGTAATCGGACTAGCGGGAGTCAAGGAGCAGTTCTTC. Its protein is CSVIGLAGVKEQFF.